This TCR beta chain was retrieved from a study of STAT5B mutations in CD4+ large granular lymphocyte leukemia. Germline CDR1 GTSNPN, CDR2 SVGIG (reference sequence). Trimming took off 4 bases at V and 0 bases at J, with 13 bases between the two ends. This CDR3 contains 15 residues. Using immunoSEQ multiplex PCR, the repertoire was profiled, and TCRdb retains in-frame clones only, with some absent. Of 15,000 to 20,000 clones in the sample, roughly 80% were seen once. Sequencing was performed on CD4+ T cells from blood buffy coats. The J gene is TRBJ2-4, the V gene TRBV30; D perhaps matches TRBD1 (5 bases). This TCR derives from a human donor in good health. The CDR3 nucleotides read TGTGCCTGGAAGGGGCAAGATCTAGCCAAAAACATTCAGTACTTC. Translation gives CAWKGQDLAKNIQYF.